Listed below are T cell receptor beta chains from one sample, sequenced in a study of T cell repertoires in cytomegalovirus infection. These receptors have no identified antigens. TCRdb reanalysed the reads using MiXCR and keeps one entry per CDR3 protein. The sample comprises roughly 990,000 distinct CDR3 sequences, less than 40% of which are singletons, and over 12% rests with the top ten. The source was cultured CD8+ T cells from PBMCs, collected from culture after CMV antigen stimulation. The receptor set was obtained from a human donor in good health (CMV status not recorded). Some clones in this sample may be carry-over from other donors' samples. CDR3s include the opening cysteine and the closing phenylalanine or tryptophan. Fields, in order: D gene, V gene, clone size, J gene, CDR3 DNA, CDR3 protein. A D gene is named only where the DNA matches it firmly. Not all rows give a size; the values are once, few, many and, for expanded clones, a class.

d_gene: TRBD2; v_gene: TRBV7-9; abundance: few; j_gene: TRBJ2-3; CDR3nt: TGTGCCAGCAGCGGGGCTGGCGGGACTATAAGAAGCACAGATACGCAGTATTTT; CDR3aa: CASSGAGGTIRSTDTQYF
d_gene: TRBD1; v_gene: TRBV20-1; abundance: NA; j_gene: TRBJ2-3; CDR3nt: TGCAGTGCTAGAGATCCCACCCAGACAGGGAAGGACACAGATACGCAGTATTTT; CDR3aa: CSARDPTQTGKDTDTQYF
d_gene: NA; v_gene: TRBV7-9; abundance: NA; j_gene: TRBJ1-1; CDR3nt: TGTGCCAGCAGCTTCTTCGACAGAAACACTGAAGCTTTCTTT; CDR3aa: CASSFFDRNTEAFF
d_gene: NA; v_gene: TRBV12-5; abundance: few; j_gene: TRBJ2-1; CDR3nt: TGTGCTAGTGGTTTAAACCCCAATGAGCAGTTCTTC; CDR3aa: CASGLNPNEQFF
d_gene: TRBD1; v_gene: TRBV28; abundance: NA; j_gene: TRBJ1-4; CDR3nt: TGTGCCAGCAGTTCCCGACAGGGGGCTTGGGAAAAACTGTTTTTT; CDR3aa: CASSSRQGAWEKLFF
d_gene: NA; v_gene: TRBV28; abundance: NA; j_gene: TRBJ2-1; CDR3nt: TGTGCCAGCAGGAGACGGAGCTCGGACGAGCAGTTCTTC; CDR3aa: CASRRRSSDEQFF
d_gene: NA; v_gene: TRBV4-3; abundance: NA; j_gene: TRBJ2-1; CDR3nt: TGCGCCAGCAGCCAAGAAAAATCCTACAATGAGCAGTTCTTC; CDR3aa: CASSQEKSYNEQFF
d_gene: TRBD2; v_gene: TRBV28; abundance: few; j_gene: TRBJ2-1; CDR3nt: TGTGCCAGCAGTTCAAATCGACTAGCGGGGGGGCCAGGCATAAACAATGAGCAGTTCTTC; CDR3aa: CASSSNRLAGGPGINNEQFF
d_gene: TRBD1; v_gene: TRBV19; abundance: few; j_gene: TRBJ1-2; CDR3nt: TGTGCCAGTAGTATCTCGGCAGGGGGCTTTGGCTACACCTTC; CDR3aa: CASSISAGGFGYTF
d_gene: TRBD2; v_gene: TRBV12-5; abundance: many; j_gene: TRBJ2-1; CDR3nt: TGTGCTAGTGGTTCCGGACTAGCGGGGGCCGGCGGGAGGGATGAGCAGTTCTTC; CDR3aa: CASGSGLAGAGGRDEQFF